The TCR beta chain under discussion was sequenced for a study of blood T cell repertoires in COVID-19. Study context: COVID-19 samples from acute and convalescent phases originated in the United States, Italy and Spain.

The length of the CDR3 is 14 residues. V was pared by 9 bases and J by 4 bases, with 9 bases of the junction left unmatched. The germline V gene has CDR1 MNHEY and CDR2 SMNVEV (reference sequence). Clinical history reported by participants formed the basis on which cohorts were assigned. The study recruited exposed participants who had met a COVID-19 case within 2 weeks before entry. TCRdb's table, derived via immunoSEQ multiplex PCR, lists solely in-frame clones and lacks some. This sample has under 400,000 clones, with about 90% found just once. This receptor was obtained from a woman younger than 45 who had been exposed to COVID-19. The specimen was PBMCs or T cells enriched from blood (not recorded which). The chain joins TRBV27 to TRBJ1-1; 9 bases map to TRBD1. Written as DNA, the CDR3 is TGTGCCAGTGGACAGGGGCGGGACGGCACTGAAGCTTTCTTT. Protein product: CASGQGRDGTEAFF.